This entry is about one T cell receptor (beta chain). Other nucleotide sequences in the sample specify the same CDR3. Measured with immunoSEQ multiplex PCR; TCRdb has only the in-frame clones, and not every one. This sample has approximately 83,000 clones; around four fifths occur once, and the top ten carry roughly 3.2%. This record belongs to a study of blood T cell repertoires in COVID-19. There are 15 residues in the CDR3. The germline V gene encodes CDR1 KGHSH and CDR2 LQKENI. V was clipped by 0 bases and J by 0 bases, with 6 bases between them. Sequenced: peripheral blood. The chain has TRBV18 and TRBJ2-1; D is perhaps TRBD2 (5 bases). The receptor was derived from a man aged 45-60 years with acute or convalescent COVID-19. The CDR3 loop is CASSPPGSSYNEQFF. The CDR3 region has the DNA TGTGCCAGCTCACCACCGGGGAGCTCCTACAATGAGCAGTTCTTC.